The 30 T cell receptor beta chains reported below all come from one sample, sequenced in a study of metastatic and nonmetastatic thyroid tumors. All patients were untreated before thyroid surgery. TCRdb re-clonotyped the PCR reads via MiXCR. Here the sample spans about 13,000 clones, about 30% being singletons. The sample was tumor tissue. These receptor sequences come from a male donor with papillary thyroid cancer or a benign thyroid nodule (not recorded which). Some clones in this sample may be carry-over from other donors' samples.

This clone has at least ten counts. A much larger clone lies one base from this, so it may be a read error. Additional DNA sequences in this sample encode the identical CDR3. This chain links TRBV5-4 with TRBJ2-3; D is undetermined. This CDR3 is built from 13 residues. CDR1 SGHNT and CDR2 YYREEE come from the germline V gene (reference sequence). CDR3 nucleotide sequence: TGTGCCAGCAGCTTGCGGAACACAGACACGCAGTATTTT. This gives the protein CASSLRNTDTQYF.

The J gene is TRBJ2-3, the V gene TRBV20-1; D gene ambiguous. Trimming stripped 0 bases from V and 6 bases from J, with 4 bases between. The CDR3 is 11 amino acids. CDR1 is DFQATT and CDR2 is SNEGSKA in the germline V gene (reference sequence). CDR3 sequence: CSARDLDTQYF. The CDR3 nucleotides are TGCAGTGCTAGAGATTTGGATACGCAGTATTTT.

This clone was detected a few times. V is TRBV11-2 and J is TRBJ2-7; 10 bases line up with TRBD2. Germline assignment: CDR1 SGHAT and CDR2 FQNNGV. Trimming removed 6 bases from V and 2 bases from J; junction bases left unmatched: 7. The CDR3 extends over 15 amino acids. CDR3 in amino acids: CASSNEAGGPYEQYF. DNA for the CDR3: TGTGCCAGCAGTAATGAAGCGGGAGGGCCCTACGAGCAGTACTTC.

This clone was observed many times. V usage is TRBV18 and J usage is TRBJ2-1, with 8 bases lining up with TRBD1. V lost 3 bases to trimming and J lost 9 bases; unmatched junction nucleotides: 4. The germline V gene has CDR1 KGHSH and CDR2 LQKENI. The CDR3 runs 13 residues. CDR3 sequence reads: CASSPQDRAEQFF. The CDR3 DNA sequence: TGTGCCAGCTCACCCCAGGACAGGGCTGAGCAGTTCTTC.

This clone is medium-sized in the sample. The J gene is TRBJ2-3, the V gene TRBV6-1, with 7 bases aligning to TRBD2. This CDR3 is 13 amino acids long. CDR1 is MNHNS, CDR2 SASEGT, per germline. The CDR3 coding sequence is TGTGGCCGGTGGCGGGAGTTCACAGATACGCAGTATTTT. It translates to CGRWREFTDTQYF.

This clone has just a few counts. V usage is TRBV7-9 and J usage is TRBJ1-1, with unresolved D. The CDR3 loop spans 12 amino acids. The V gene lost 5 bases and the J gene lost 10 bases, with 14 bases spanning the gap. CDR1 SEHNR and CDR2 FQNEAQ come from the germline V gene (reference sequence). The DNA for the CDR3 is TGTGCCAGCAGCACCATTACAGTCGGAGCTTTCTTT. Protein sequence: CASSTITVGAFF.

The V call is TRBV20-1, the J call TRBJ1-6; tentatively, D is TRBD1 (5 bases). This CDR3 is built from 13 residues. CDR1 DFQATT and CDR2 SNEGSKA come from the germline V gene (reference sequence). Trimming left V 5 bases short and J 9 bases short, with 14 bases between. The CDR3 DNA is TGCAGTGCTCTCGGGGCTATCGGTTCACCCCTCCACTTT. Encoded protein: CSALGAIGSPLHF.

This clone was counted a single time. The gene calls are TRBV3-1 and TRBJ1-2; no reliable D call. Germline V gene data show CDR1 as LGHDT and CDR2 as YNNKEL (reference sequence). This CDR3 region has 11 residues. V shed 2 bases and J shed 8 bases, with 6 bases lying between them. DNA of the CDR3: TGTGCCAGCAGCCAACAGCGAGGCTACACCTTC. As protein: CASSQQRGYTF.

The sample holds a few counts of this clone. This sequence joins TRBV12-3 or TRBV12-4 and TRBJ1-2, with no clear D. There are 13 residues in the CDR3. V shed 1 base and J shed 4 bases, with 7 bases lying between them. CDR3 sequence: CASSLGGIYGYTF. CDR3 nucleotide sequence: TGTGCCAGCAGTTTAGGAGGGATCTATGGCTACACCTTC.

V and J are TRBV20-1 and TRBJ2-1, with D perhaps matching TRBD2 (6 bases). Trimming took off 1 base at V and 0 bases at J, with 7 bases between the two ends. Per the germline V gene, CDR1 is DFQATT and CDR2 is SNEGSKA (reference sequence). The CDR3 is 14 residues long. CDR3 sequence reads: CSARVADSYNEQFF. In DNA form, the CDR3 reads TGCAGTGCTAGAGTAGCGGACTCCTACAATGAGCAGTTCTTC.

This clone was recorded a few times. This chain links TRBV24-1 with TRBJ2-3, with 8 bases fitting TRBD2. Germline CDR1 and CDR2: KGHDR and SFDVKD. CDR3 length equals 15 residues. V shed 7 bases and J 3 bases; nucleotides not matched to a gene: 8. The CDR3, as DNA: TGTGCCACCAGCAGCATGACTAGCGAGACAGATACGCAGTATTTT. Protein: CATSSMTSETDTQYF.

The chain links TRBV20-1 to TRBJ2-7; no reliable D call. The germline V gene encodes CDR1 DFQATT and CDR2 SNEGSKA (reference sequence). The V end lost 1 base, the J end lost 0 bases, and 7 bases lay between the germline ends. The CDR3 consists of 13 residues. CDR3 residues: CSARGTNSYEQYF. As DNA, the CDR3 is TGCAGTGCTAGAGGCACCAACTCCTACGAGCAGTACTTC.

The V gene is TRBV5-1, the J gene TRBJ2-5; no clear D gene. The CDR3 has 14 amino acids. Germline V gives CDR1 SGHRS, CDR2 YFSETQ. Trimming took off 0 bases at V and 5 bases at J, with 11 bases between the two ends. The CDR3 spells CASSLDIGMETQYF. CDR3 nucleotides: TGCGCCAGCAGCTTGGACATCGGTATGGAGACCCAGTACTTC. The full variable domain, with the rest looked up from reference TRBV5-1 and TRBJ2-5, is KAGVTQTPRYLIKTRGQQVTLSCSPISGHRSVSWYQQTPGQGLQFLFEYFSETQRNKGNFPGRFSGRQFSNSRSEMNVSTLELGDSALYLCASSLDIGMETQYFGPGTRLLVL.

The chain employs TRBV4-1 and TRBJ1-4; 7 bases are a match to TRBD1. With 5 bases clipped from V and 4 bases from J, the junction kept 7 bases outside the gene matches. The CDR3 runs 15 residues. Germline CDR1 MGHRA, CDR2 YSYEKL. The CDR3: CASSIGTVNNEKLFF. For the CDR3, the DNA is TGCGCCAGCAGCATAGGGACAGTTAATAATGAAAAACTGTTTTTT.

This clone was picked up a small number of times. CDR3 nucleotide sequence: TGTGCCAGCAGGAGACAGGGTGTCTCCGAGCAGTACTTC. Translation: CASRRQGVSEQYF. This chain uses TRBV5-8 with TRBJ2-7; 7 bases agree with TRBD1. This CDR3 is built from 13 residues. The germline gives CDR1 SGHTS, CDR2 YDEGEE. The junction had 8 bases not matched to a gene; V was cut back by 5 bases and J by 6 bases.

There are a few counts of this clone. J is TRBJ2-7 and V is TRBV6-4; 7 nucleotides match TRBD1. The CDR3 is 12 residues long. Germline V gene sequence: CDR1 MRHNA, CDR2 SNTAGT. V shed 7 bases and J 6 bases; nucleotides not matched to a gene: 6. The DNA of the CDR3 is TGTGCCAGCACTCGCAGGGGGACCGAGCAGTACTTC. Amino acids: CASTRRGTEQYF.

The rearrangement links TRBV30 to TRBJ2-7, with a tentative D call TRBD1 (5 bases). Per germline, CDR1 GTSNPN and CDR2 SVGIG (reference sequence). The CDR3 length is 13 residues. V was shortened by 3 bases and J by 0 bases, with 9 bases between the two germline ends. CDR3: CAWRGPSSYEQYF. CDR3 in DNA: TGTGCCTGGAGGGGGCCTAGCTCCTACGAGCAGTACTTC.

This chain connects TRBV11-2 to TRBJ2-7; possibly TRBD1 for D (6 bases). Looked up from germline, CDR1 is SGHAT and CDR2 is FQNNGV. V was cut by 5 bases and J by 6 bases, with 17 bases left in between. The CDR3 extends over 14 amino acids. CDR3 protein: CASSTPRGAVEQYF. The CDR3 DNA sequence: TGTGCCAGCAGCACCCCCAGGGGCGCGGTCGAGCAGTACTTC.

The chain uses TRBV6-1 and TRBJ1-2; no clear D gene. The CDR3 extends over 13 amino acids. The V gene's germline CDR1 is MNHNS and CDR2 SASEGT. V lost 4 bases and J lost 1, with 7 bases in between. The CDR3 spells CASSGRGNYGYTF. The DNA for the CDR3 is TGTGCCAGCAGTGGGCGGGGTAACTATGGCTACACCTTC.

The chain carries TRBV11-2 and TRBJ2-3; no clear D. Germline lookup yields CDR1 SGHAT and CDR2 FQNNGV. There are 14 residues in the CDR3. The V gene lost 2 bases and the J gene lost 3 bases, with 9 bases spanning the gap. CDR3: CASSLLLVTDTQYF. CDR3 sequence (DNA): TGTGCCAGCAGCTTACTTCTAGTAACAGATACGCAGTATTTT. The full variable domain, completed using reference TRBV11-2 and TRBJ2-3, is EAGVAQSPRYKIIEKRQSVAFWCNPISGHATLYWYQQILGQGPKLLIQFQNNGVVDDSQLPKDRFSAERLKGVDSTLKIQPAKLEDSAVYLCASSLLLVTDTQYFGPGTRLTVL.

This chain links TRBV6-1 with TRBJ2-1, with D perhaps assigned TRBD1 or TRBD2 (6 bases each). The V and J ends lost 6 bases and 4 bases respectively, with 16 bases between them. CDR1 and CDR2 from the germline V gene are MNHNS and SASEGT. The CDR3 runs 15 residues. In nucleotides, the CDR3 is TGTGCCAGCAGACAAGGGGGGATAACATACAATGAGCAGTTCTTC. Translated, it gives CASRQGGITYNEQFF.

This clone turned up a few times. Other DNA sequences in the sample encode the same CDR3. The V gene is TRBV6-4, the J gene TRBJ1-2; D ambiguous. Trimming took 3 bases from V and 8 from J, leaving 16 bases between them. The CDR3 extends over 14 amino acids. Germline assignment: CDR1 MRHNA and CDR2 SNTAGT. Here the CDR3 reads CASSDSKRVGGYTF. CDR3 in DNA: TGTGCCAGCAGTGATTCGAAAAGGGTTGGCGGCTACACCTTC.

Only a few counts were recorded for this clone. J is TRBJ1-5 and V is TRBV4-2; D not certain. Germline CDR1 and CDR2: LGHNA and YNFKEQ. The CDR3 consists of 16 residues. V was trimmed by 4 bases and J by 2 bases, leaving 15 bases between them. In DNA, the CDR3 is TGTGCCAGCAGCCGAGGACCAGGTGGGGGCAATCAGCCCCAGCATTTT. Translating it yields CASSRGPGGGNQPQHF.

At least ten counts were recorded for this clone. This CDR3 is CASKGVMGDSNQPQHF. CDR3 bases: TGTGCCAGCAAAGGGGTCATGGGTGATAGCAATCAGCCCCAGCATTTT. This sequence joins TRBV2 and TRBJ1-5, with D possibly matching TRBD1 (5 bases). The germline CDR1 and CDR2 sequences are SNHLY and FYNNEI. This CDR3 is built from 16 residues. Trimming removed 7 bases at V and 0 bases at J, with 16 bases between. Drawing the rest from reference TRBV2 and TRBJ1-5, the complete variable domain is EPEVTQTPSHQVTQMGQEVILRCVPISNHLYFYWYRQILGQKVEFLVSFYNNEISEKSEIFDDQFSVERPDGSNFTLKIRSTKLEDSAMYFCASKGVMGDSNQPQHFGDGTRLSIL.

The chain joins TRBV10-3 to TRBJ2-2; 10 nucleotides agree with TRBD2. The J segment lost 0 bases and the V segment lost 0 bases, leaving 7 bases of the junction unmatched. Per the germline V gene, CDR1 is ENHRY and CDR2 is SYGVKD. CDR3 size: 19 residues. The CDR3 sequence is CAISESRASGGPNTGELFF. The CDR3 DNA reads as TGTGCCATCAGTGAGTCAAGGGCTAGCGGGGGACCGAACACCGGGGAGCTGTTTTTT.

A few counts support this clone. This chain connects TRBV6-1 to TRBJ1-1; D gene uncertain. Germline loops: CDR1 MNHNS, CDR2 SASEGT. The CDR3 spans 14 residues. The V end lost 7 bases, the J end lost 2 bases, and 14 bases lay between the germline ends. CDR3 protein: CASILWVLNTEAFF. The DNA for the CDR3 is TGTGCCAGCATCCTTTGGGTCCTAAACACTGAAGCTTTCTTT.

The chain uses TRBV5-6 and TRBJ2-2; D may be TRBD1 (6 bases). Trimming removed 5 bases from V and 7 bases from J, with 15 bases in between. The CDR3 sequence is 14 residues long. The germline V gene has CDR1 SGHDT and CDR2 YYEEEE. DNA of the CDR3: TGTGCCAGCAGGGACAGCAATCAGAACGGGGAGCTGTTTTTT. As protein: CASRDSNQNGELFF.

V is TRBV11-2 and J is TRBJ2-7; no clear D gene. This CDR3 is built from 18 residues. The germline CDR1 and CDR2 sequences are SGHAT and FQNNGV. V lost 1 base and J lost 2, with 21 bases in between. The CDR3 DNA is TGTGCCAGCAGCTTAGGTTTCATCGACTCCGCGCAAACCTACGAGCAGTACTTC. Amino acid sequence: CASSLGFIDSAQTYEQYF.

The chain recombines TRBV12-3 or TRBV12-4 with TRBJ1-2; a possible D gene is TRBD1 (5 bases). Trimming shortened V by 0 bases and J by 5 bases, and 10 bases separated the two germline ends. This CDR3 spans 14 amino acids. Here the CDR3 reads CASSLAAGRYGYTF. CDR3 DNA: TGTGCCAGCAGTTTAGCGGCAGGGAGGTATGGCTACACCTTC.

This clone has a handful of counts. The chain links TRBV19 to TRBJ1-2; possibly TRBD1 for D (6 bases). Per germline, CDR1 LNHDA and CDR2 SQIVND (reference sequence). V was cut by 7 bases and J by 8 bases, with 17 bases left in between. The CDR3 has 13 residues. This CDR3 is CASTERGTGGYTF. CDR3 DNA sequence: TGTGCCAGTACCGAAAGGGGGACTGGGGGCTACACCTTC.